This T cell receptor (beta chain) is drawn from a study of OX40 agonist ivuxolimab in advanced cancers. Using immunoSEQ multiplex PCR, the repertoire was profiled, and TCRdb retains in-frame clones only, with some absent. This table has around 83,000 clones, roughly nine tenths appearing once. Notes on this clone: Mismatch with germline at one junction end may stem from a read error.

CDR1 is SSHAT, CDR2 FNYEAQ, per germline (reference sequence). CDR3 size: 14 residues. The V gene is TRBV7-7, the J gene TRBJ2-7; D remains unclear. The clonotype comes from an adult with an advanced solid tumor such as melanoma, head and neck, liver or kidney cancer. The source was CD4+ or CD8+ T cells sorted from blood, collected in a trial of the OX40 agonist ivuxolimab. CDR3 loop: CASSPMQDAYEQYF. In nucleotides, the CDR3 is TGTGCTAGCAGCCCGATGCAGGACGCCTACGAGCAGTACTTC. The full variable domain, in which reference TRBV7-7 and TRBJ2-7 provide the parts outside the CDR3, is GAGVSQSPRYKVTKRGQDVTLRCDPISSHATLYWYQQALGQGPEFLTYFNYEAQPDKSGLPSDRFSAERPEGSISTLTIQRTEQRDSAMYRCASSPMQDAYEQYFGPGTRLTVT.